This is a list of T cell receptor beta chains from one sample in a study of post-analysis software for immune sequencing data. TCRdb reprocessed the PCR reads with MiXCR, giving one entry per CDR3 protein. Of over 700,000 distinct CDR3 sequences in the sample, just under 30% were seen once. The specimen was blood. The origin of the receptors is a girl aged 5 to 17 with multiple sclerosis. CDR3s include the opening cysteine and the closing phenylalanine or tryptophan. The D gene is left open where the match is weak. The size entry is marked missing in some rows and otherwise reads once, few, many or a size class.

few | TRBJ1-3 | - | TRBV7-9 | CASGRPALENTIYF | TGTGCCAGCGGACGGCCGGCGCTTGAAAACACCATATATTTT
many | TRBJ2-7 | - | TRBV6-6 | CASSTSSGYEQYF | TGTGCCAGCAGTACCTCCTCGGGCTACGAGCAGTACTTC
few | TRBJ1-1 | - | TRBV12-3/TRBV12-4 | CASLLGGTEAFF | TGTGCCAGCCTCCTGGGGGGAACTGAAGCTTTCTTT
few | TRBJ1-6 | - | TRBV4-1 | CASSQEMIGSPLHF | TGCGCCAGCAGCCAAGAGATGATAGGTTCACCCCTCCACTTT
- | TRBJ2-7 | - | TRBV29-1 | CSVEAETYEQYF | TGCAGCGTTGAAGCTGAAACCTACGAGCAGTACTTC
many | TRBJ2-5 | - | TRBV29-1 | CSVEEGRQGTPKETQYF | TGCAGCGTTGAAGAAGGGCGTCAGGGGACCCCGAAAGAGACCCAGTACTTC
few | TRBJ2-1 | TRBD1 | TRBV5-1 | CASSAGGTGNYNEQFF | TGCGCCAGCAGCGCCGGCGGGACAGGGAACTACAATGAGCAGTTCTTC
- | TRBJ2-5 | TRBD2 | TRBV29-1 | CSAREAGGPNEQYF | TGCAGCGCAAGAGAGGCGGGAGGGCCTAATGAGCAGTACTTC
many | TRBJ2-5 | - | TRBV6-5 | CASSYSSNQQETQYF | TGTGCCAGCAGTTACTCGAGTAACCAGCAAGAGACCCAGTACTTC
few | TRBJ2-1 | - | TRBV15 | CATSRAQGSYNEQFF | TGTGCCACCAGCAGAGCCCAGGGTTCCTACAATGAGCAGTTCTTC
- | TRBJ2-4 | - | TRBV5-1 | CASSSPTGDLAKNIQYF | TGCGCCAGCAGCTCCCCAACAGGGGACTTAGCCAAAAACATTCAGTACTTC
few | TRBJ2-3 | - | TRBV29-1 | CSVLGLVEDTQYF | TGCAGCGTTCTTGGGCTAGTTGAAGATACGCAGTATTTT
- | TRBJ2-1 | - | TRBV4-2 | CASSQESSPSYNEQFF | TGTGCCAGCAGCCAAGAGTCTAGCCCCTCCTACAATGAGCAGTTCTTC
- | TRBJ1-2 | - | TRBV12-3/TRBV12-4 | CASSFSGSGYTF | TGTGCCAGCAGTTTCTCAGGGTCTGGCTACACCTTC
few | TRBJ2-7 | - | TRBV18 | CASSPQTTPWEQYF | TGTGCCAGCTCACCGCAGACGACCCCGTGGGAGCAGTACTTC
- | TRBJ2-7 | - | TRBV3-1 | CASSREGTNWHEQYF | TGTGCCAGCAGCCGGGAAGGGACGAACTGGCACGAGCAGTACTTC
many | TRBJ2-1 | TRBD2 | TRBV29-1 | CSVDLAGYNEQFF | TGCAGCGTTGACCTAGCGGGGTACAATGAGCAGTTCTTC
- | TRBJ2-7 | TRBD2 | TRBV6-1 | CASSDRRTSTYEQYF | TGTGCCAGCAGTGATAGGAGGACTAGCACCTACGAGCAGTACTTC
- | TRBJ2-3 | TRBD2 | TRBV5-1 | CASSPQVERDAQYF | TGCGCCAGCAGCCCTCAGGTGGAGCGGGATGCGCAGTATTTT
few | TRBJ1-2 | - | TRBV7-2 | CASSPKGGYGYTF | TGTGCCAGCAGCCCGAAAGGGGGCTATGGCTACACCTTC
- | TRBJ2-5 | - | TRBV15 | CATSRFIAGEETQYF | TGTGCCACCAGCAGGTTTATTGCAGGGGAAGAGACCCAGTACTTC
- | TRBJ2-1 | TRBD2 | TRBV20-1 | CSARLAGWGNEQFF | TGCAGTGCTAGACTAGCGGGTTGGGGAAATGAGCAGTTCTTC
many | TRBJ2-7 | - | TRBV20-1 | CSASPGRSRYEQYF | TGCAGTGCTAGTCCAGGGCGCTCTAGGTACGAGCAGTACTTC
few | TRBJ1-6 | TRBD1 | TRBV20-1 | CSAGPGTGLRPLHF | TGCAGTGCTGGGCCCGGGACAGGGTTACGTCCCCTCCACTTT
few | TRBJ1-3 | - | TRBV9 | CASSGSGAFSGNTIYF | TGTGCCAGCAGCGGCTCGGGCGCCTTCTCTGGAAACACCATATATTTT
- | TRBJ2-5 | TRBD2 | TRBV20-1 | CSARDSGGPWEQYF | TGCAGTGCTAGAGATTCGGGAGGGCCCTGGGAGCAGTACTTC
- | TRBJ2-1 | - | TRBV12-3/TRBV12-4 | CASSWGTETYNEQFF | TGTGCCAGCAGCTGGGGGACGGAGACCTACAATGAGCAGTTCTTC
few | TRBJ2-7 | TRBD1 | TRBV4-1 | CASSQVQGSSYEQYF | TGCGCCAGCAGCCAAGTACAGGGGAGCTCCTACGAGCAGTACTTC
- | TRBJ2-7 | TRBD2 | TRBV28 | CASYRGLAGVDEQYF | TGTGCCAGCTATAGGGGACTAGCGGGAGTCGACGAGCAGTACTTC
- | TRBJ2-5 | TRBD2 | TRBV9 | CASSLTGTSEETQYF | TGTGCCAGCAGCCTAACCGGGACTAGTGAAGAGACCCAGTACTTC
few | TRBJ2-5 | TRBD1 | TRBV20-1 | CSAPPTGAYQETQYF | TGCAGTGCCCCCCCGACAGGGGCGTACCAAGAGACCCAGTACTTC
- | TRBJ2-7 | - | TRBV29-1 | CSVEGQGTSRVAYNEQYF | TGCAGCGTTGAAGGACAGGGGACTAGCAGAGTCGCCTACAATGAGCAGTACTTC
few | TRBJ2-7 | TRBD2 | TRBV7-2 | CATTTVAGFYEQYF | TGTGCCACTACAACAGTAGCGGGATTCTACGAGCAGTACTTC
once | TRBJ2-1 | - | TRBV12-3/TRBV12-4 | CASRTNKKSSYNEQFF | TGTGCCAGCCGGACCAACAAAAAGAGCTCCTACAATGAGCAGTTCTTC
- | TRBJ2-5 | - | TRBV4-1 | CASSQTAVYQETQYF | TGCGCCAGCAGCCAAACAGCGGTGTACCAAGAGACCCAGTACTTC
- | TRBJ2-3 | TRBD2 | TRBV7-6 | CASSLARGASTDTQYF | TGTGCCAGCAGCTTAGCGCGGGGGGCTAGCACAGATACGCAGTATTTT
- | TRBJ2-1 | - | TRBV24-1 | CATSETGTQDHNEQFF | TGTGCCACCAGTGAGACCGGGACCCAGGACCACAATGAGCAGTTCTTC
once | TRBJ2-3 | TRBD2 | TRBV12-3/TRBV12-4 | CASRSLAGDTDTQYF | TGTGCCAGCAGATCACTAGCGGGGGACACAGATACGCAGTATTTT
- | TRBJ2-5 | TRBD2 | TRBV2 | CASSPLAGARETQYF | TGTGCCAGCAGTCCCTTAGCGGGAGCGCGGGAGACCCAGTACTTC
- | TRBJ1-2 | TRBD1 | TRBV25-1 | CASREGQGDGYTF | TGTGCCAGCAGAGAGGGACAGGGAGATGGCTACACCTTC
- | TRBJ2-7 | - | TRBV20-1 | CSARGRIFSYEQYF | TGCAGTGCTAGAGGTCGGATATTCTCCTACGAGCAGTACTTC
- | TRBJ1-2 | - | TRBV29-1 | CSVVSPSPTF | TGCAGCGTTGTGTCCCCCAGCCCCACCTTC
many | TRBJ2-7 | - | TRBV29-1 | CSAAGRRSSYEQYF | TGCAGCGCCGCAGGGCGCCGATCCTCCTACGAGCAGTACTTC
- | TRBJ1-2 | - | TRBV9 | CASSVDVGAYGYTF | TGTGCCAGCAGCGTAGATGTGGGGGCCTATGGCTACACCTTC
few | TRBJ2-1 | TRBD2 | TRBV7-9 | CASSQPRGGLNNEQFF | TGTGCCAGCAGCCAACCCCGGGGGGGACTGAACAATGAGCAGTTCTTC
- | TRBJ2-5 | TRBD2 | TRBV29-1 | CSVGLGGETQYF | TGCAGCGTTGGTCTGGGAGGGGAGACCCAGTACTTC
- | TRBJ2-1 | - | TRBV3-1 | CASSQSRGASERFF | TGTGCCAGCAGCCAATCCCGGGGGGCGAGTGAGCGGTTCTTC
- | TRBJ1-5 | - | TRBV20-1 | CSARDPAGRNQPQHF | TGCAGTGCTAGAGATCCGGCAGGCCGCAATCAGCCCCAGCATTTT
once | TRBJ2-3 | TRBD1 | TRBV7-8 | CASSFADRGPQYF | TGTGCCAGCAGCTTCGCGGACAGGGGGCCGCAGTATTTT
- | TRBJ1-1 | - | TRBV2 | CASPAGGTEAFF | TGTGCCAGCCCTGCAGGAGGGACTGAAGCTTTCTTT